This TCR beta chain was documented in a study of technical replicates of blood from a few donors. TCRdb's copy holds only in-frame clones and misses some; the assay was immunoSEQ multiplex PCR. The repertoire consists of under 85,000 clones, with around 93% occurring once and the leading ten covering 0.2% to 0.25%. This clone has only one observation. V was pared by 6 bases and J by 0 bases, with 4 bases of the junction left unmatched. The CDR3 loop spans 14 amino acids. Per germline, CDR1 WNHNN and CDR2 SYGVQD (reference sequence). The sample taken for sequencing was T cells isolated from PBMCs. The clonotype originates from a human donor in good health. The genes are TRBV10-1 and TRBJ2-5, with TRBD1 matching 7 bases. The CDR3, as DNA: TGCGCCAGCAGCCGCGACAGGGACCAAGAGACCCAGTACTTC. Residues: CASSRDRDQETQYF.